The 5 T cell receptor beta chains in this list originate from one sample, sequenced in a study of cytomegalovirus exposure and HLA in healthy donors. Primers included in the PCR were 60 Vbeta and 13 Jbeta primers. Clones were read by immunoSEQ multiplex PCR, and TCRdb kept only the in-frame ones, dropping some. The sample holds approximately 90,000 clones, around four fifths seen once. Material: PBMCs. The receptors were sampled from a male donor in good health and CMV-seronegative.

The chain carries TRBV14 and TRBJ1-4, with D hard to call. Germline lookup yields CDR1 SGHDN and CDR2 FVKESK. Between the trimmed V and J ends, which lost 1 base and 13 bases, there was a span of 13 bases. The CDR3 extends over 13 amino acids. CDR3 region: CASSQVDKSVLFF. CDR3 sequence (DNA): TGTGCCAGCAGCCAAGTTGACAAGTCGGTACTGTTTTTT.

The chain has TRBV4-3 and TRBJ1-4; TRBD1 matches 9 bases. The trim removed 1 base at V and 7 bases at J, leaving 1 base unmatched. This CDR3 is 14 amino acids long. From germline, CDR1 is LGHNA and CDR2 YSLEER. CDR3 in DNA: TGCGCCAGCAGCCAAGGGGACAGGGTTGAAAAACTGTTTTTT. Protein: CASSQGDRVEKLFF.

The chain combines TRBV6-5 with TRBJ1-4; 9 positions agree with TRBD1. CDR1 is MNHEY and CDR2 is SVGAGI in the germline V gene. V trimming: 6 bases; J trimming: 5 bases; junction bases outside the gene matches: 7. This CDR3 spans 15 amino acids. CDR3 region: CASRSKQGANEKLFF. The CDR3 DNA reads TGTGCCAGCAGGTCGAAACAGGGGGCAAATGAAAAACTGTTTTTT.

A single count supports this clone. The rearrangement joins TRBV28 to TRBJ2-7; D uncertain. CDR3 length equals 11 residues. The ends were cut back, 3 bases at V and 6 bases at J, with 6 bases in the middle. Germline values: CDR1 MDHEN, CDR2 SYDVKM. This CDR3 reads CASSFNSEQYF. CDR3 in DNA: TGTGCCAGCAGTTTTAATTCCGAGCAGTACTTC.

The gene calls are TRBV4-1 and TRBJ1-6; D possibly corresponds to TRBD1 (5 bases). The length of the CDR3 is 15 residues. Germline CDR1 MGHRA, CDR2 YSYEKL. V was pared by 0 bases and J by 10 bases, with 13 bases between. CDR3 residues: CASSQETPGNSPLHF. CDR3 DNA sequence: TGCGCCAGCAGCCAAGAAACACCAGGGAACTCACCCCTCCACTTT.